The 30 T cell receptor beta chains in this list originate from one sample, sequenced in a study of PD-L1 blockade in urothelial cancer. Using immunoSEQ multiplex PCR, the repertoire was profiled, and TCRdb retains in-frame clones only, with some absent. The sample records about 50,000 clones, about 90% being singletons. Documented time point: peripheral blood 6 weeks after treatment start. The starting material was PBMCs, obtained around atezolizumab (anti-PD-L1) treatment. The receptors here all came from a man aged 55 to 70 with urothelial cancer.

The chain has TRBV2 and TRBJ1-1; maybe TRBD1 (5 bases). V dropped 6 bases and J dropped 6 bases, with 14 bases sitting between them. The length of the CDR3 is 13 residues. Germline loops: CDR1 SNHLY, CDR2 FYNNEI. The DNA of the CDR3 is TGTGCCAGCAGGGTTGGAGGGGCGGCTGAAGCTTTCTTT. This sequence encodes CASRVGGAAEAFF.

This clone was detected only once. The chain is built from TRBV18 and TRBJ2-5, with TRBD2 identical over 11 bases. V lost 1 base to trimming and J lost 3 bases; unmatched junction nucleotides: 4. Germline-derived CDR1 and CDR2 are KGHSH and LQKENI. The CDR3 is made up of 16 amino acids. As DNA, the CDR3 is TGTGCCAGCTCACCACGCACTAGCGGGGGTAAAGAGACCCAGTACTTC. It yields the protein CASSPRTSGGKETQYF.

The chain carries TRBV5-1 and TRBJ1-4; no reliable D call. The CDR3 spans 15 residues. The V gene's germline CDR1 is SGHRS and CDR2 YFSETQ. V was trimmed by 2 bases and J by 0 bases, leaving 8 bases between them. The CDR3: CASSLYSSTNEKLFF. CDR3 coding DNA: TGCGCCAGCAGCTTATACAGCTCAACTAATGAAAAACTGTTTTTT. Based on the CDR3 plus reference TRBV5-1 and TRBJ1-4, the full variable domain is KAGVTQTPRYLIKTRGQQVTLSCSPISGHRSVSWYQQTPGQGLQFLFEYFSETQRNKGNFPGRFSGRQFSNSRSEMNVSTLELGDSALYLCASSLYSSTNEKLFFGSGTQLSVL.

This sequence joins TRBV28 and TRBJ1-4; 7 positions match TRBD1. The CDR3 totals 14 residues. CDR1 MDHEN and CDR2 SYDVKM come from the germline V gene. The J segment lost 8 bases and the V segment lost 2 bases, leaving 5 bases of the junction unmatched. CDR3 amino acids: CASSLTGEWEKLFF. DNA of the CDR3: TGTGCCAGCAGTTTAACAGGGGAATGGGAAAAACTGTTTTTT. The variable domain in full, with the rest retrieved from reference TRBV28 and TRBJ1-4, is DVKVTQSSRYLVKRTGEKVFLECVQDMDHENMFWYRQDPGLGLRLIYFSYDVKMKEKGDIPEGYSVSREKKERFSLILESASTNQTSMYLCASSLTGEWEKLFFGSGTQLSVL.

The chain recombines TRBV19 with TRBJ1-2, with D maybe TRBD1 (6 bases). Germline loops: CDR1 LNHDA, CDR2 SQIVND (reference sequence). The CDR3 totals 14 residues. Trimming left V 7 bases short and J 4 bases short, with 16 bases between. The CDR3 DNA sequence: TGTGCCAGTACCGCCGGAGGACAGATCTATGGCTACACCTTC. Protein: CASTAGGQIYGYTF.

The chain employs TRBV7-2 and TRBJ1-5; D might be TRBD1 (6 bases). The CDR3 loop spans 14 amino acids. Deletions cut 1 base from V and 3 bases from J, with 7 bases between. CDR1 SGHTA and CDR2 FQGNSA come from the germline V gene. CDR3 residues: CASSLVGHNQPQHF. CDR3 in DNA: TGTGCCAGCAGCTTAGTGGGACACAATCAGCCCCAGCATTTT.

The chain employs TRBV30 and TRBJ2-7; D is possibly TRBD1 (5 bases). V was pared by 0 bases and J by 2 bases, with 14 bases between. Germline CDR1 GTSNPN, CDR2 SVGIG (reference sequence). CDR3 size: 15 residues. The CDR3 nucleotides are TGTGCCTGGAGTGTACCTAAGGGGATACCCTACGAGCAGTACTTC. It codes for CAWSVPKGIPYEQYF.

The chain joins TRBV2 to TRBJ1-6, with 7 nucleotides matching TRBD1. CDR1 and CDR2 (germline): SNHLY, FYNNEI. This CDR3 contains 15 residues. The J segment lost 7 bases and the V segment lost 7 bases, leaving 10 bases of the junction unmatched. As DNA, the CDR3 is TGTGCCAGCACTAGAGACAGGGCGCTAAATTCACCCCTCCACTTT. Protein sequence: CASTRDRALNSPLHF.

This chain links TRBV30 with TRBJ2-5; TRBD1 might be the D (5 bases). This CDR3 is built from 13 residues. Trimming took 2 bases from V and 2 from J, leaving 9 bases between them. Germline values: CDR1 GTSNPN, CDR2 SVGIG (reference sequence). CDR3: CAWSSGLQETQYF. The DNA for the CDR3 is TGTGCCTGGAGTTCAGGGTTGCAAGAGACCCAGTACTTC.

Details on this clone: This may stem from a read error, because a much larger clone lies one nucleotide away. This sequence joins TRBV19 and TRBJ1-1, with D unresolved. The CDR3 sequence is 13 residues long. Germline V gene lookup returns CDR1 LNHDA and CDR2 SQIVND (reference sequence). The CDR3, as DNA: TGTGCCAATAGTCCCCTTATGAACACTGAAGCTTTCTTT. Protein: CANSPLMNTEAFF.

V usage is TRBV11-2 and J usage is TRBJ2-7; a weak D match, TRBD1 (5 bases). CDR1 is SGHAT, CDR2 FQNNGV, per germline. Trimming removed 0 bases from V and 2 bases from J, with 8 bases in between. This CDR3 contains 14 residues. In nucleotides, the CDR3 is TGTGCCAGCAGCTTAGAGGCAGGGACCTACGAGCAGTACTTC. Its protein product is CASSLEAGTYEQYF.

The chain joins TRBV30 to TRBJ2-1, with 9 positions matching TRBD2. This CDR3 spans 16 amino acids. V lost 3 bases, J lost 1 base, and 7 bases stayed unmatched. Looked up from germline, CDR1 is GTSNPN and CDR2 is SVGIG (reference sequence). CDR3 nucleotides: TGTGCCTGGAGACTACTAGCGGGCCGATCCTACAATGAGCAGTTCTTC. This sequence encodes CAWRLLAGRSYNEQFF.

V is TRBV18 and J is TRBJ1-1, with D possibly TRBD1 on 5 matching bases. The germline CDR1 and CDR2 sequences are KGHSH and LQKENI. This CDR3 has 13 amino acids. Trimming left V 2 bases short and J 6 bases short, with 10 bases between. The CDR3 sequence is CASSPVPGAEAFF. CDR3 in DNA: TGTGCCAGCTCACCAGTCCCGGGGGCTGAAGCTTTCTTT.

This rearrangement joins TRBV5-1 to TRBJ2-2, with 10 bases matching TRBD1. CDR1 is SGHRS, CDR2 YFSETQ, per germline. The CDR3 length is 16 residues. With 4 bases clipped from V and 1 base from J, the junction kept 4 bases outside the gene matches. CDR3 region: CASSARDRGNTGELFF. The CDR3 bases are TGCGCCAGCAGCGCCCGGGACAGGGGGAACACCGGGGAGCTGTTTTTT.

The gene calls are TRBV6-1 and TRBJ1-2; a possible D gene is TRBD1 (5 bases). The length of the CDR3 is 12 residues. Germline V CDR1 and CDR2: MNHNS, SASEGT. Trimming left V 6 bases short and J 4 bases short, with 9 bases between. CDR3 residues: CASSYGGYGYTF. Written as DNA, the CDR3 is TGTGCCAGCAGCTACGGGGGCTATGGCTACACCTTC.

This clone occurred once. The V gene is TRBV11-3, the J gene TRBJ1-2; tentatively, D is TRBD1 (5 bases). The ends were cut back, 6 bases at V and 2 bases at J, with 16 bases in the middle. There are 15 residues in the CDR3. Germline CDR1 SGHNT, CDR2 YENEEA. CDR3 sequence reads: CASRAGGAANYGYTF. CDR3 nucleotides: TGTGCCAGCAGAGCAGGCGGGGCAGCAAACTATGGCTACACCTTC.

This clone was observed once. This chain uses TRBV27 with TRBJ2-3; 7 nucleotides line up with TRBD2. This CDR3 contains 14 residues. In germline, CDR1 is MNHEY, CDR2 SMNVEV (reference sequence). Trimming removed 7 bases from V and 5 bases from J; junction bases left unmatched: 9. DNA for the CDR3: TGTGCCAGCATCGGGCGGGGGAGGGAAGATACGCAGTATTTT. This codes for CASIGRGREDTQYF.

The table lists this clone with a count of one. The CDR3 loop reads CASSEAPGAFF. The DNA for the CDR3 is TGTGCCAGCAGTGAGGCTCCTGGAGCTTTCTTT. The chain is built from TRBV6-1 and TRBJ1-1, with D uncertain. Deletions cut 3 bases from V and 10 bases from J, with 9 bases between. The germline CDR1 and CDR2 sequences are MNHNS and SASEGT. This CDR3 comprises 11 residues.

This chain links TRBV5-4 with TRBJ1-2; D is possibly TRBD1 (5 bases). In germline, CDR1 is SGHNT, CDR2 YYREEE (reference sequence). The CDR3 contains 15 residues. V was clipped by 0 bases and J by 4 bases, with 13 bases between them. The CDR3 DNA is TGTGCCAGCAGCTTGGGACAAGACAGTATCTATGGCTACACCTTC. Translating it yields CASSLGQDSIYGYTF.

The gene calls are TRBV28 and TRBJ2-7, with TRBD1 as a possible D gene (6 bases). The germline CDR1 and CDR2 sequences are MDHEN and SYDVKM. V lost 5 bases and J lost 2, with 16 bases in between. The CDR3 runs to 15 residues. DNA for the CDR3: TGTGCCAGCAGTCGAGGACAGATAGTACCCTACGAGCAGTACTTC. As protein: CASSRGQIVPYEQYF.

The genes are TRBV15 and TRBJ2-7; 7 positions agree with TRBD1. CDR3 length equals 13 residues. J was trimmed by 6 bases and V by 3 bases; bases with no gene match: 5. Germline V gene lookup returns CDR1 LNHNV and CDR2 YYDKDF (reference sequence). CDR3 bases: TGTGCCACCAGCAGGGACAGGCAAACCGAGCAGTACTTC. This sequence encodes CATSRDRQTEQYF.

The chain combines TRBV13 with TRBJ2-6; tentative D call: TRBD1 (6 bases). Germline values: CDR1 PRHDT, CDR2 FYEKMQ (reference sequence). V lost 3 bases to trimming and J lost 2 bases, with 11 bases between them. The CDR3 runs 16 residues. CDR3 nucleotide sequence: TGTGCCAGCAGCTTTCGGACAGTAACTGGGGCCAACGTCCTGACTTTC. It encodes CASSFRTVTGANVLTF. The complete variable domain, with remaining parts taken from reference TRBV13 and TRBJ2-6, reads AAGVIQSPRHLIKEKRETATLKCYPIPRHDTVYWYQQGPGQDPQFLISFYEKMQSDKGSIPDRFSAQQFSDYHSELNMSSLELGDSALYFCASSFRTVTGANVLTFGAGSRLTVL.

The chain carries TRBV7-2 and TRBJ1-2, with D tentatively TRBD1 (6 bases). The CDR3 extends over 16 amino acids. V was pared by 4 bases and J by 1 base, with 16 bases between. Germline lookup yields CDR1 SGHTA and CDR2 FQGNSA. The CDR3 DNA is TGTGCCAGCAGCTCGCCTCGGACAGTCTATAACTATGGCTACACCTTC. It translates to CASSSPRTVYNYGYTF.

This chain uses TRBV18 with TRBJ2-3; unclear D gene. The V end was cut by 4 bases, the J end by 5 bases, with 13 bases between. The CDR3 extends over 14 amino acids. CDR1 KGHSH and CDR2 LQKENI come from the germline V gene. CDR3 in DNA: TGTGCCAGCTCACTTGGCCAACCCATAGATACGCAGTATTTT. Translating gives CASSLGQPIDTQYF.

The genes are TRBV29-1 and TRBJ1-1, with a tentative D call TRBD1 (5 bases). V was pared by 6 bases and J by 2 bases, with 13 bases between. CDR3 length: 13 amino acids. In germline, CDR1 is SQVTM, CDR2 ANQGSEA. This CDR3 is CSVSQATNTEAFF. In DNA, the CDR3 is TGCAGCGTCTCACAGGCTACCAACACTGAAGCTTTCTTT.

The chain links TRBV25-1 to TRBJ2-7, with 7 bases identical to TRBD1. The CDR3 consists of 15 residues. The germline V gene has CDR1 MGHDK and CDR2 SYGVNS. The trim removed 1 base at V and 5 bases at J, leaving 8 bases unmatched. The CDR3 sequence: CASSESGTVTHEQYF. The CDR3 region has the DNA TGTGCCAGCAGTGAATCCGGGACAGTAACCCACGAGCAGTACTTC.

This chain uses TRBV5-1 with TRBJ2-1, with D possibly matching TRBD1 (5 bases). In germline, CDR1 is SGHRS, CDR2 YFSETQ. Trimming pared 0 bases from V and 1 base from J, leaving 8 bases between. The CDR3 covers 15 residues. The CDR3 region has the DNA TGCGCCAGCAGCTTGGAGGGGAATTCCTACAATGAGCAGTTCTTC. Translated, it gives CASSLEGNSYNEQFF.

The chain employs TRBV30 and TRBJ2-7; 7 positions match TRBD1. CDR1 is GTSNPN, CDR2 SVGIG, per germline (reference sequence). The ends lost 4 bases at V and 7 bases at J; junction bases unmatched: 7. The CDR3 runs to 12 residues. The CDR3 DNA sequence: TGTGCCTGGAAGGGGGCCTTGGAAGAGCAGTACTTC. Amino acid sequence: CAWKGALEEQYF.

The chain recombines TRBV5-1 with TRBJ2-1; 11 bases agree with TRBD2. With V trimmed by 3 bases and J by 9 bases, 8 bases remained unmatched. CDR1 and CDR2 (germline): SGHRS, YFSETQ. CDR3 length: 15 amino acids. DNA for the CDR3: TGCGCCAGCAGCTCGTTAGCGGGGGGGCACCCTGAGCAGTTCTTC. Translation: CASSSLAGGHPEQFF. Looking up the rest from reference TRBV5-1 and TRBJ2-1 gives the full variable domain: KAGVTQTPRYLIKTRGQQVTLSCSPISGHRSVSWYQQTPGQGLQFLFEYFSETQRNKGNFPGRFSGRQFSNSRSEMNVSTLELGDSALYLCASSSLAGGHPEQFFGPGTRLTVL.

The chain has TRBV18 and TRBJ1-6; TRBD1 matches at 7 bases. This CDR3 comprises 15 residues. Germline loops: CDR1 KGHSH, CDR2 LQKENI. Trimming removed 1 base from V and 7 bases from J; junction bases left unmatched: 4. CDR3 bases: TGTGCCAGCTCACCACAGACAGGGAGGAATTCACCCCTCCACTTT. This sequence encodes CASSPQTGRNSPLHF.